These 4 T cell receptor beta chains were all obtained from the same sample, sequenced in a study of control samples from healthy donors and cancer patients. Measured with immunoSEQ multiplex PCR; TCRdb has only the in-frame clones, and not every one. The sample comprises about 130,000 clones, roughly 91% of which are singletons, and 1.5% to 2% rests with the top ten. Sequencing used PBMCs. The receptors come from a man aged 50 to 60 with head and neck cancer.

This rearrangement joins TRBV6-2 or TRBV6-3 to TRBJ2-5, with 15 bases aligning to TRBD2. J gave up 0 bases and V 2 bases, and 4 bases lay outside the gene matches. The V gene's germline CDR1 is MNHEY and CDR2 SVGEGT. The CDR3 sequence is 18 residues long. CDR3 in amino acids: CASSYGGLAGGHQETQYF. The CDR3 DNA is TGTGCCAGCAGTTACGGGGGACTAGCGGGGGGCCACCAAGAGACCCAGTACTTC.

The CDR3 here is CASKGRREKLFF. The CDR3, as DNA: TGTGCCAGCAAGGGCCGTAGGGAAAAACTGTTTTTT. This chain links TRBV6-5 with TRBJ1-4; D not certain. Trimming pared 7 bases from V and 8 bases from J, leaving 11 bases between. There are 12 residues in the CDR3. Germline V lookup: CDR1 MNHEY, CDR2 SVGAGI.

The rearrangement links TRBV30 to TRBJ2-1; D may be TRBD1 (6 bases). There are 13 residues in the CDR3. Germline V lookup: CDR1 GTSNPN, CDR2 SVGIG (reference sequence). The V gene lost 4 bases and the J gene lost 10 bases, with 17 bases spanning the gap. The CDR3 reads CAWTRVRGTEQFF. The CDR3 bases are TGTGCCTGGACCCGGGTTAGGGGGACGGAGCAGTTCTTC.

This chain uses TRBV6-2 or TRBV6-3 with TRBJ1-2, with TRBD1 identical over 8 bases. The junction had 3 bases not matched to a gene; V was cut back by 6 bases and J by 3 bases. Germline CDR1 MNHEY, CDR2 SVGEGT. The CDR3 runs 13 residues. The CDR3 is CASSPTGDYGYTF. CDR3 coding DNA: TGTGCCAGCAGCCCGACAGGGGACTATGGCTACACCTTC.